The entry that follows covers one T cell receptor beta chain sequence. The antigen remains unidentified. The CDR3 is made up of 14 amino acids. Germline CDR1 and CDR2: DFQATT and SNEGSKA (reference sequence). The V and J ends lost 0 bases and 10 bases, in that order; junction bases with no gene match: 8. TCRdb re-called the 5' RACE reads with MiXCR, one entry per CDR3 protein. The sample includes 92,000 or so distinct CDR3 sequences, around 13% of them seen just once. The data were taken from a study of T-cell memory formation after mild COVID-19. Overall study results and limits: Chiefly within CM and EM were the contracting CD4+ clones; CD8+ ones were within EMRA.

The chain has TRBV20-1 and TRBJ2-1; TRBD1 aligns across 8 bases. Sequences were obtained from PBMCs or a T cell subset sorted from them (not recorded which). This clonotype was sampled from an adult woman who had mild COVID-19 (a few samples of this study predate the infection). Cell type and time point are not known. The CDR3 nucleotides read TGCAGTGCTAGAGATTTGACCAGGGGGCGAGAGCAGTTCTTC. Protein: CSARDLTRGREQFF.